This record covers a single T cell receptor beta chain. Per the original methods: Reference gene primer amplification gave estimated nucleated cell counts. Sequencing was performed with immunoSEQ multiplex PCR; in TCRdb, only in-frame clones are kept and a portion is missing. Clone size and V and J calls were adopted from that table, with D and trimming inferred from the DNA. The table lists more than 100,000 clones, around 80% of them singletons. The data are from a study of blood T cell repertoires in COVID-19. Study summary: Samples of COVID-19 (acute and convalescent) were obtained from the United States, Italy and Spain. The analysed material was cDNA or gDNA that came from T cells, B-cell-depleted T cells, or PBMCs.

The V gene lost 7 bases and the J gene lost 0 bases, with 10 bases spanning the gap. This CDR3 comprises 13 residues. The germline V gene has CDR1 MNHEY and CDR2 SMNVEV (reference sequence). J is TRBJ2-7 and V is TRBV27; D is uncertain. The receptor comes from a man aged 55 to 69 with active or convalescent COVID-19. The source material was peripheral blood. The CDR3 sequence: CASTLRNSYEQYF. The CDR3 DNA is TGTGCCAGCACTCTGAGGAACTCCTACGAGCAGTACTTC.